What follows describes a single TCR beta chain. The sample belongs to a study of patients and donors after allogeneic stem cell transplantation. The CDR3 has 15 residues. Germline CDR1 and CDR2: LNHDA and SQIVND (reference sequence). V gave up 4 bases and J gave up 7 bases; unmatched junction bases: 12. TCRdb re-called the RT-PCR reads with MiXCR, one entry per CDR3 protein. The sample contains approximately 200,000 distinct CDR3 sequences, approximately 41% of which appear only once. The V gene is TRBV19, the J gene TRBJ1-2; TRBD1 aligns across 7 bases. The clonotype comes from a human donor who was either an allogeneic HSCT recipient or a stem cell or donor lymphocyte infusion donor (not recorded which). It is not recorded whose cells these are; they may come from a transplant donor. Specimen: blood, either unsorted or a sorted T cell fraction (not recorded which). CDR3 sequence reads: CASSNPYRDRSGYTF. CDR3 nucleotides: TGTGCCAGTAGTAACCCATACCGGGACAGAAGTGGCTACACCTTC. Combining the CDR3 with reference TRBV19 and TRBJ1-2 gives the whole variable domain DGGITQSPKYLFRKEGQNVTLSCEQNLNHDAMYWYRQDPGQGLRLIYYSQIVNDFQKGDIAEGYSVSREKKESFPLTVTSAQKNPTAFYLCASSNPYRDRSGYTFGSGTRLTVV.